The present T cell receptor beta chain was sequenced within a study of blood T cell repertoires in COVID-19. Per the original data handling: Cell counts per sample came from amplifying reference gene primers. Generated by immunoSEQ multiplex PCR, the TCRdb table keeps only in-frame clones and is missing some. V, J and clone size were drawn from that table, and D and trimming were deduced from the DNA. The table lists 200,000 to 250,000 clones, roughly 90% of them singletons. The TCR comes from a woman aged 60 to 75 with acute or convalescent COVID-19. The sequenced material came from peripheral blood.

CDR3 protein: CASRTGAMSYEQYF. DNA of the CDR3: TGTGCCAGCAGGACAGGAGCCATGTCCTACGAGCAGTACTTC. This chain uses TRBV28 with TRBJ2-7; D possibly corresponds to TRBD1 (6 bases). This CDR3 region has 14 residues. CDR1 MDHEN and CDR2 SYDVKM come from the germline V gene. V shed 6 bases and J shed 1 base, with 13 bases lying between them.